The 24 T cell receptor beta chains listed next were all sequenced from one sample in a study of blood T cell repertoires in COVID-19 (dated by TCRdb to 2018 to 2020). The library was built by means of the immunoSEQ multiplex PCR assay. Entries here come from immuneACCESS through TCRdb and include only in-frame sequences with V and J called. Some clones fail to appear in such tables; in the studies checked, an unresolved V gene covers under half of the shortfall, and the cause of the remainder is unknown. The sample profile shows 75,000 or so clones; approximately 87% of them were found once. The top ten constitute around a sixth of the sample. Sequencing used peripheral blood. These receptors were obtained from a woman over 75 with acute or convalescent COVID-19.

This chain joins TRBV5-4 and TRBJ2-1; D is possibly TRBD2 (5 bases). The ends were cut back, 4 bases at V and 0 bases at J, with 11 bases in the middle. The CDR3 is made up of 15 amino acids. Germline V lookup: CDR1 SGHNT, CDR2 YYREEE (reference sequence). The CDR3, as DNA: TGTGCCAGCAGCACAGCGGTAAGCTCCTACAATGAGCAGTTCTTC. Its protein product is CASSTAVSSYNEQFF.

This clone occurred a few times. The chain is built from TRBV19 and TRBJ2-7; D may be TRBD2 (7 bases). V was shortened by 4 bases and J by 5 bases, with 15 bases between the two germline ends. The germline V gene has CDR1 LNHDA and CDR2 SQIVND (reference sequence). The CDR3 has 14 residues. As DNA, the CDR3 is TGTGCCAGTAGTAAGAGGGGGGGAGGCAACGAGCAGTACTTC. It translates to CASSKRGGGNEQYF. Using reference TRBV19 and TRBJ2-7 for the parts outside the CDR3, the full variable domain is DGGITQSPKYLFRKEGQNVTLSCEQNLNHDAMYWYRQDPGQGLRLIYYSQIVNDFQKGDIAEGYSVSREKKESFPLTVTSAQKNPTAFYLCASSKRGGGNEQYFGPGTRLTVT.

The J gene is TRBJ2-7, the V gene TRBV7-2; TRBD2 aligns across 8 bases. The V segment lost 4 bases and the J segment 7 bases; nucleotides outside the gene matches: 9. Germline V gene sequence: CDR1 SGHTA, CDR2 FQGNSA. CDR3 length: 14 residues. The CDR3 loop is CASSYSGGQGEQYF. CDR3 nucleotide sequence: TGTGCCAGCAGCTATTCGGGAGGGCAAGGGGAGCAGTACTTC.

The CDR3 region is CASRRTGGNQPQHF. Here the CDR3 DNA reads TGTGCCAGCAGGCGGACAGGGGGCAATCAGCCCCAGCATTTT. V is TRBV6-6 and J is TRBJ1-5, with 9 bases identical to TRBD1. Germline-derived CDR1 and CDR2 are MNHNY and SVGAGI (reference sequence). There are 14 residues in the CDR3. Losses at the gene ends were 6 bases for V and 2 bases for J; bases not matched to a gene: 2.

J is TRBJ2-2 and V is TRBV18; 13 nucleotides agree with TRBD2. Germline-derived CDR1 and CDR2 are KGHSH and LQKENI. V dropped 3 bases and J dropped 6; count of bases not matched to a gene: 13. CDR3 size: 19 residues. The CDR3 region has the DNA TGTGCCAGCTCACCTTCTTCGACTAGCGGGGGGTCCCGTTCCGGGGAGCTGTTTTTT. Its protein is CASSPSSTSGGSRSGELFF.

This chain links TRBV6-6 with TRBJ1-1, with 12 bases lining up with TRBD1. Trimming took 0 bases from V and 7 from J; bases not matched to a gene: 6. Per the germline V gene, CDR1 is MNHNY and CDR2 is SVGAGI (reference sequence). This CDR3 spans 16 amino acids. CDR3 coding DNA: TGTGCCAGCAGTTACTCGAAGGGACAGGGGGCGGGTGAAGCTTTCTTT. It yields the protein CASSYSKGQGAGEAFF.

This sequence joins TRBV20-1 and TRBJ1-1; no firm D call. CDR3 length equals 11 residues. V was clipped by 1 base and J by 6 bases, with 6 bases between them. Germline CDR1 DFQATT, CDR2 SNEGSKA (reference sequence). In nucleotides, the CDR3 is TGCAGTGCTAGAGCCCTAGCTGAAGCTTTCTTT. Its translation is CSARALAEAFF.

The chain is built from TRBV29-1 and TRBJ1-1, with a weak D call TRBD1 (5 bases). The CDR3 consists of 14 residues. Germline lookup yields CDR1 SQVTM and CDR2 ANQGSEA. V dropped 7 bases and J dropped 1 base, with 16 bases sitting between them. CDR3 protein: CSGTYGSGNTEAFF. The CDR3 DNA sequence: TGCAGCGGGACATATGGGTCCGGGAACACTGAAGCTTTCTTT.

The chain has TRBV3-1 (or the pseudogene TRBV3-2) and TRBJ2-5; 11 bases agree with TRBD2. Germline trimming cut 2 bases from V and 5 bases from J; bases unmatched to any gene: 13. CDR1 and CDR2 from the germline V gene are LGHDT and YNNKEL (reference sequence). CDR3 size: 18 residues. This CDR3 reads CASSQMGFSGGAAETQYF. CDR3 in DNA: TGTGCCAGCAGCCAAATGGGGTTTAGCGGGGGGGCCGCGGAGACCCAGTACTTC.

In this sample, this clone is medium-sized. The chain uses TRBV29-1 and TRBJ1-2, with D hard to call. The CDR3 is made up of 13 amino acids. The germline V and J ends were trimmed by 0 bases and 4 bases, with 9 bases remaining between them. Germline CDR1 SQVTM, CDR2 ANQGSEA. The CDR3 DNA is TGCAGCGTTGAAGATGGTTCCAGCTATGGCTACACCTTC. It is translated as CSVEDGSSYGYTF. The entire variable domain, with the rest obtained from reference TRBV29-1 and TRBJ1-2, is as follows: SAVISQKPSRDICQRGTSLTIQCQVDSQVTMMFWYRQQPGQSLTLIATANQGSEATYESGFVIDKFPISRPNLTFSTLTVSNMSPEDSSIYLCSVEDGSSYGYTFGSGTRLTVV.

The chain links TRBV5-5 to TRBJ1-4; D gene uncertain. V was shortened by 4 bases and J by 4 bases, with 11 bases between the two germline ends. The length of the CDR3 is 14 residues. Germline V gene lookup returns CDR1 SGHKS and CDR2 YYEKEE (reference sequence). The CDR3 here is CASSRLRDNEKLFF. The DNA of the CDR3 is TGTGCCAGCAGCCGCCTGCGGGATAATGAAAAACTGTTTTTT.

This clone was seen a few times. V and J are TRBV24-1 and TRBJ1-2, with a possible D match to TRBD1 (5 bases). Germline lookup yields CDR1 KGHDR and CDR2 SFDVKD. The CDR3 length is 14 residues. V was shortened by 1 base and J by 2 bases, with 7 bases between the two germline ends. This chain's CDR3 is CATSDLTGNYGYTF. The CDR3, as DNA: TGTGCCACCAGTGATTTAACAGGAAACTATGGCTACACCTTC.

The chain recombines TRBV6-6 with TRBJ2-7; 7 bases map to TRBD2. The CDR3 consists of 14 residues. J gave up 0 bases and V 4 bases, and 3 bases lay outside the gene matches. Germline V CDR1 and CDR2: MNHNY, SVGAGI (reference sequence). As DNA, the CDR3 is TGTGCCAGCAGTTGGGGGGGGAACTCCTACGAGCAGTACTTC. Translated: CASSWGGNSYEQYF.

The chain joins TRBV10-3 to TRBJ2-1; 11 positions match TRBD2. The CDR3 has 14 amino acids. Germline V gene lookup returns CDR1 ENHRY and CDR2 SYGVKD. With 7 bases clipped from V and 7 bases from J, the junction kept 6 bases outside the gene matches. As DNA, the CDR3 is TGTGCCATCAACGTAGCGGGAGGGGCAAATGAGCAGTTCTTC. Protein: CAINVAGGANEQFF.

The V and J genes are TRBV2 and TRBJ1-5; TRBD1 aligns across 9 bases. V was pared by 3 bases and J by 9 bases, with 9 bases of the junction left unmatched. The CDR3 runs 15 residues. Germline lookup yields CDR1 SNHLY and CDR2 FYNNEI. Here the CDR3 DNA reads TGTGCCAGCAGTGAGGGGGGACAGGGTCAGGGGCCCCAGCATTTT. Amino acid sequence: CASSEGGQGQGPQHF.

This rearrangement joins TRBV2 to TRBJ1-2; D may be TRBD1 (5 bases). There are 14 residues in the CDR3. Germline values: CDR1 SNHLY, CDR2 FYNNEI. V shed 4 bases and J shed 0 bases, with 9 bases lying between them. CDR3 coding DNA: TGTGCCAGCAGTGTGGACACCGCTAACTATGGCTACACCTTC. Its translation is CASSVDTANYGYTF.

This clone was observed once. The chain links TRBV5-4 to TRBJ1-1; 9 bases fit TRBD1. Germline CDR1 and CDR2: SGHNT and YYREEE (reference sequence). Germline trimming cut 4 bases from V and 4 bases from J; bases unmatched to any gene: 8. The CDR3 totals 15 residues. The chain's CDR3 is CASSRGTGSATEAFF. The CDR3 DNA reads TGTGCCAGCAGCCGCGGGACAGGGAGTGCCACTGAAGCTTTCTTT.

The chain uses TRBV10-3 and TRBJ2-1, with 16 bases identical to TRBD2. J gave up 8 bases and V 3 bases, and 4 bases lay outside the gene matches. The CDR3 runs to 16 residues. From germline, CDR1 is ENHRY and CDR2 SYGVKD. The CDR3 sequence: CAISEGTSGRADEQFF. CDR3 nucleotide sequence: TGTGCCATCAGTGAAGGGACTAGCGGGAGGGCCGATGAGCAGTTCTTC.

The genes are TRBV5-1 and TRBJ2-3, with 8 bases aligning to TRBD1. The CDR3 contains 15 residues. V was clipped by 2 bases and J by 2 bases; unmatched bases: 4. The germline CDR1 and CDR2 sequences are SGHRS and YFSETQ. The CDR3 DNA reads TGCGCCAGCAGCTTCGGGACAGGAGCCACAGATACGCAGTATTTT. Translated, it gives CASSFGTGATDTQYF.

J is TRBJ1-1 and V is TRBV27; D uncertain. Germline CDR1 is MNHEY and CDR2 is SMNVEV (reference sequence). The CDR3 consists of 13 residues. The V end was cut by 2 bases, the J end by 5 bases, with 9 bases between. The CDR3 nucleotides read TGTGCCAGCAGTTTAGCGGAGCATACTGAAGCTTTCTTT. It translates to CASSLAEHTEAFF.

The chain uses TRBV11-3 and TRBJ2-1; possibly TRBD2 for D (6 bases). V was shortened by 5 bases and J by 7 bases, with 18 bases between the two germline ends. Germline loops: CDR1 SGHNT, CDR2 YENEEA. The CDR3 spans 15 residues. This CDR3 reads CASSLTGTLQNEQFF. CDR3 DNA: TGTGCCAGCAGCCTGACCGGGACTCTCCAAAATGAGCAGTTCTTC.

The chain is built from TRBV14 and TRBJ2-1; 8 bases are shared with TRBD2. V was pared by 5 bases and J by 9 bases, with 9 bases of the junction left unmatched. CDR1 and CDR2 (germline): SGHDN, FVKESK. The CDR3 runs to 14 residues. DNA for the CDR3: TGTGCCAGCAGCGAGAGCGGGAGAATCGGTGAGCAGTTCTTC. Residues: CASSESGRIGEQFF. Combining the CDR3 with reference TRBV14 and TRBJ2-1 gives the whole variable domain EAGVTQFPSHSVIEKGQTVTLRCDPISGHDNLYWYRRVMGKEIKFLLHFVKESKQDESGMPNNRFLAERTGGTYSTLKVQPAELEDSGVYFCASSESGRIGEQFFGPGTRLTVL.

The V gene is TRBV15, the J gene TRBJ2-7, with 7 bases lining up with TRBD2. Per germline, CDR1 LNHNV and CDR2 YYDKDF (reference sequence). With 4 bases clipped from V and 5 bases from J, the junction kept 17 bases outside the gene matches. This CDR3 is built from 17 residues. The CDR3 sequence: CATSNPSRGVLAHEQYF. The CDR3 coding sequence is TGTGCCACCAGCAATCCTTCACGGGGGGTATTAGCCCACGAGCAGTACTTC.

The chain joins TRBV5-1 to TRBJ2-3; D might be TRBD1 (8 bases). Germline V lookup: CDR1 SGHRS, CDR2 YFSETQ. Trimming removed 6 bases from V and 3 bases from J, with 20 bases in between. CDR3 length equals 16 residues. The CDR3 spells CASTAQGAGATDTQYF. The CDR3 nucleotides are TGCGCCAGCACGGCCCAGGGGGCGGGAGCAACAGATACGCAGTATTTT.